The 19 T cell receptor beta chains presented below share a single source sample, sequenced in a study of cytomegalovirus exposure and HLA in healthy donors. Primers included in the PCR were 60 Vbeta and 13 Jbeta primers. The data were produced by immunoSEQ multiplex PCR, yet TCRdb's version contains in-frame clones alone and is incomplete. The listing contains around 60,000 clones. The sequenced sample consisted of PBMCs. Receptors were obtained from a man aged 25 to 40 in good health and CMV-seropositive.

V is TRBV6-5 and J is TRBJ1-1; D is ambiguous. Germline V gene data show CDR1 as MNHEY and CDR2 as SVGAGI. V was trimmed by 4 bases and J by 8 bases, leaving 14 bases between them. The CDR3 is made up of 13 amino acids. CDR3 coding DNA: TGTGCCAGCAGTTTGGGTGGGGAGTTAGAAGCTTTCTTT. This sequence encodes CASSLGGELEAFF.

The chain is built from TRBV19 and TRBJ2-3, with D tentatively TRBD1 (6 bases). V was shortened by 5 bases and J by 0 bases, with 9 bases between the two germline ends. Germline lookup yields CDR1 LNHDA and CDR2 SQIVND (reference sequence). The CDR3 spans 14 residues. In DNA form, the CDR3 reads TGTGCCAGTAGTCGACAGGTTAGCACAGATACGCAGTATTTT. As protein: CASSRQVSTDTQYF.

The gene calls are TRBV5-6 and TRBJ2-7; TRBD1 matches at 8 bases. Germline V gene data show CDR1 as SGHDT and CDR2 as YYEEEE. Trimming took 2 bases from V and 6 from J; bases not matched to a gene: 16. This CDR3 is 17 amino acids long. The CDR3 nucleotides are TGTGCCAGCAGCTTCCCCACAGGGACAGGCCCAAGAGGCGAGCAGTACTTC. It yields the protein CASSFPTGTGPRGEQYF.

The V and J genes are TRBV5-1 and TRBJ2-7, with 9 nucleotides matching TRBD2. V shed 1 base, J shed 0 bases, and the junction held 2 bases outside the gene matches. This CDR3 spans 15 amino acids. The germline V gene encodes CDR1 SGHRS and CDR2 YFSETQ. CDR3: CASSLFSGSSYEQYF. CDR3 sequence (DNA): TGCGCCAGCAGCTTGTTTAGCGGGAGCTCCTACGAGCAGTACTTC.

The rearrangement joins TRBV19 to TRBJ1-5; TRBD1 aligns across 7 bases. The V segment lost 3 bases and the J segment 6 bases; nucleotides outside the gene matches: 11. Germline V gene data show CDR1 as LNHDA and CDR2 as SQIVND (reference sequence). CDR3 size: 16 residues. The chain's CDR3 is CASSIKGGWGSQPQHF. The CDR3 region has the DNA TGTGCCAGTAGTATCAAAGGGGGCTGGGGGAGTCAGCCCCAGCATTTT.

The chain joins TRBV13 to TRBJ2-2, with D perhaps TRBD2 (6 bases). The CDR3 extends over 17 amino acids. The V end lost 5 bases, the J end lost 3 bases, and 19 bases lay between the germline ends. CDR1 is PRHDT, CDR2 FYEKMQ, per germline (reference sequence). The DNA for the CDR3 is TGTGCCAGCAGCGCCCGGAGCGGGCGGAAAGACACCGGGGAGCTGTTTTTT. Translated: CASSARSGRKDTGELFF. The whole variable domain, remainder taken from reference TRBV13 and TRBJ2-2, is AAGVIQSPRHLIKEKRETATLKCYPIPRHDTVYWYQQGPGQDPQFLISFYEKMQSDKGSIPDRFSAQQFSDYHSELNMSSLELGDSALYFCASSARSGRKDTGELFFGEGSRLTVL.

CDR3 nucleotides: TGTGCCAGTACCATCGGTCTAGCCCTCTACAATGAGCAGTTCTTC. It translates to CASTIGLALYNEQFF. This sequence joins TRBV19 and TRBJ2-1; a possible D gene is TRBD2 (5 bases). Germline CDR1 LNHDA, CDR2 SQIVND (reference sequence). V lost 7 bases and J lost 3, with 16 bases in between. CDR3 length: 15 amino acids.

The chain recombines TRBV6-1 with TRBJ1-1; tentatively, D is TRBD1 (5 bases). Trimming took 3 bases from V and 3 from J, leaving 11 bases between them. The CDR3 covers 14 residues. The germline gives CDR1 MNHNS, CDR2 SASEGT. The CDR3 region is CASSDSWGDTEAFF. The DNA of the CDR3 is TGTGCCAGCAGTGATTCCTGGGGGGACACTGAAGCTTTCTTT.

The V gene is TRBV18, the J gene TRBJ2-5, with TRBD1 as a possible D gene (6 bases). The CDR3 covers 16 residues. V lost 6 bases, J lost 4 bases, and 21 bases lay in between. Germline values: CDR1 KGHSH, CDR2 LQKENI. The CDR3 sequence: CASSESQGPSRETQYF. Written as DNA, the CDR3 is TGTGCCAGCTCCGAAAGTCAGGGGCCGTCCCGAGAGACCCAGTACTTC.

The chain couples TRBV10-3 to TRBJ2-7, with D possibly matching TRBD2 (5 bases). The ends were cut back, 5 bases at V and 5 bases at J, with 7 bases in the middle. The CDR3 sequence is 11 residues long. Germline CDR1 ENHRY, CDR2 SYGVKD. The CDR3 DNA reads TGTGCCATCAGTTCGGGAAACGAGCAGTACTTC. Protein: CAISSGNEQYF.

The gene calls are TRBV9 and TRBJ2-3; D gene unclear. V was pared by 5 bases and J by 2 bases, with 6 bases between. Germline V lookup: CDR1 SGDLS, CDR2 YYNGEE. The CDR3 is made up of 12 amino acids. The CDR3 sequence is CASRVLTDTQYF. In nucleotides, the CDR3 is TGTGCCAGCAGAGTACTCACAGATACGCAGTATTTT.

Here the CDR3 DNA reads TGTGCCAGCAGCCAGCTAGCGGGGGCATACAATGAGCAGTTCTTC. Protein product: CASSQLAGAYNEQFF. The chain couples TRBV7-3 to TRBJ2-1; TRBD2 aligns across 10 bases. V was pared by 5 bases and J by 4 bases, with 5 bases of the junction left unmatched. Germline CDR1 and CDR2: SGHTA and FQGTGA. The CDR3 contains 15 residues.

The chain links TRBV4-1 to TRBJ2-2, with 7 bases matching TRBD1. J lost 3 bases, V lost 6 bases, and 7 bases had no gene match. Germline values: CDR1 MGHRA, CDR2 YSYEKL. The length of the CDR3 is 15 residues. The CDR3 sequence is CASRSEGAYTGELFF. CDR3 DNA sequence: TGCGCCAGCAGATCAGAGGGGGCCTACACCGGGGAGCTGTTTTTT.

In terms of frequency, this clone is medium-sized. V and J are TRBV6-4 and TRBJ2-2; D perhaps matches TRBD2 (5 bases). The germline V and J ends were trimmed by 0 bases and 3 bases, with 5 bases remaining between them. The CDR3 has 14 residues. Germline V gives CDR1 MRHNA, CDR2 SNTAGT. Here the CDR3 DNA reads TGTGCCAGCAGTGACTCTAGCGACACCGGGGAGCTGTTTTTT. Protein sequence: CASSDSSDTGELFF.

This chain uses TRBV12-5 with TRBJ2-2, with 8 positions matching TRBD2. There are 15 residues in the CDR3. Germline lookup yields CDR1 LGHNT and CDR2 FRNRAP. Trimming at V came to 0 bases and at J to 5 bases, leaving 2 bases not matched to a gene. This CDR3 reads CASGLVSGVTGELFF. The CDR3 DNA reads TGTGCTAGTGGTTTGGTTAGCGGGGTAACCGGGGAGCTGTTTTTT. The whole variable domain, remainder taken from reference TRBV12-5 and TRBJ2-2, is DARVTQTPRHKVTEMGQEVTMRCQPILGHNTVFWYRQTMMQGLELLAYFRNRAPLDDSGMPKDRFSAEMPDATLATLKIQPSEPRDSAVYFCASGLVSGVTGELFFGEGSRLTVL.

V is TRBV7-9 and J is TRBJ1-1; D is unclear. Germline assignment: CDR1 SEHNR and CDR2 FQNEAQ (reference sequence). The V gene lost 1 base and the J gene lost 2 bases, with 8 bases spanning the gap. The CDR3 contains 14 residues. The CDR3 DNA reads as TGTGCCAGCAGCTTAGGGCACATCAACACTGAAGCTTTCTTT. It encodes CASSLGHINTEAFF.

The chain has TRBV6-1 and TRBJ1-1; TRBD1 matches at 7 bases. The CDR3 covers 14 residues. In germline, CDR1 is MNHNS, CDR2 SASEGT. Unmatched junction bases numbered 10, after V lost 7 bases and J lost 5 bases. The CDR3 protein is CASIDRARGTEAFF. CDR3 sequence (DNA): TGTGCCAGCATCGACAGGGCCCGGGGGACTGAAGCTTTCTTT.

The rearrangement joins TRBV4-1 to TRBJ2-3; TRBD2 matches at 12 bases. The CDR3 spans 17 residues. Germline assignment: CDR1 MGHRA and CDR2 YSYEKL. V lost 1 base and J lost 2; bases outside the gene matches: 4. Here the CDR3 DNA reads TGCGCCAGCAGCCAAGCTCTAGCGGGGGGGTACACAGATACGCAGTATTTT. This codes for CASSQALAGGYTDTQYF.

This chain uses TRBV5-4 with TRBJ2-7; TRBD2 is a possible D gene (5 bases). Germline V lookup: CDR1 SGHNT, CDR2 YYREEE (reference sequence). V dropped 2 bases and J dropped 3 bases, with 6 bases sitting between them. CDR3 length: 12 amino acids. The CDR3 protein is CASSFGDYEQYF. In DNA, the CDR3 is TGTGCCAGCAGCTTCGGGGACTACGAGCAGTACTTC.